These 15 T cell receptor beta chains came from one sample sequenced in a study of human thymus T cells (dated by TCRdb to 2019 to 2021). The library was built by means of the immunoSEQ multiplex PCR assay. In TCRdb, the immuneACCESS table is reduced to in-frame sequences with V and J assigned. These tables do not hold every clone; where another copy was compared, an unresolved V gene accounts for under half, and the others remain unexplained. The sample profile shows around 120,000 clones; about 93% of them were found once. The top ten hold roughly 0.024% of the sample. Thymus tissue was collected as surgical resects that were removed during corrective cardiac surgery. Sequences were obtained from thymus tissue. These receptors originate from a boy younger than two with a congenital heart defect but otherwise immunologically healthy.

CDR3 sequence reads: CASSRDSQETQYF. The CDR3 DNA reads TGTGCCAGCAGCCGAGACAGCCAAGAGACCCAGTACTTC. The chain combines TRBV25-1 with TRBJ2-5, with TRBD1 as a possible D gene (5 bases). Trimming left V 6 bases short and J 1 base short, with 9 bases between. This CDR3 spans 13 amino acids. The germline V gene encodes CDR1 MGHDK and CDR2 SYGVNS. The variable domain in full, with the rest retrieved from reference TRBV25-1 and TRBJ2-5, is EADIYQTPRYLVIGTGKKITLECSQTMGHDKMYWYQQDPGMELHLIHYSYGVNSTEKGDLSSESTVSRIRTEHFPLTLESARPSHTSQYLCASSRDSQETQYFGPGTRLLVL.

The rearrangement uses TRBV4-3 and TRBJ2-7, with TRBD1 matching over 11 bases. The CDR3 has 16 residues. Unmatched junction bases numbered 8, after V lost 2 bases and J lost 5 bases. Germline loops: CDR1 LGHNA, CDR2 YSLEER. The CDR3 protein is CASSQNGTGGSNEQYF. In DNA form, the CDR3 reads TGCGCCAGCAGCCAAAACGGGACAGGGGGTTCAAACGAGCAGTACTTC.

The chain joins TRBV7-9 to TRBJ1-1; D unresolved. The CDR3 is 13 residues long. Looked up from germline, CDR1 is SEHNR and CDR2 is FQNEAQ (reference sequence). V was pared by 6 bases and J by 5 bases, with 13 bases between. DNA of the CDR3: TGTGCCAGCAGGCCACTGTTCGGGACTGAAGCTTTCTTT. Translation: CASRPLFGTEAFF. The full variable domain, its missing parts supplied by reference TRBV7-9 and TRBJ1-1, is DTGVSQNPRHKITKRGQNVTFRCDPISEHNRLYWYRQTLGQGPEFLTYFQNEAQLEKSRLLSDRFSAERPKGSFSTLEIQRTEQGDSAMYLCASRPLFGTEAFFGQGTRLTVV.

V is TRBV6-4 and J is TRBJ1-5; 9 bases agree with TRBD1. The CDR3 is 14 amino acids. J was trimmed by 7 bases and V by 6 bases; bases with no gene match: 7. From germline, CDR1 is MRHNA and CDR2 SNTAGT. The CDR3 reads CASRGGQGHQPQHF. The CDR3 DNA follows: TGTGCCAGCAGGGGCGGACAGGGGCACCAGCCCCAGCATTTT.

The chain has TRBV9 and TRBJ2-2; 8 bases align to TRBD2. The CDR3 has 16 residues. CDR1 is SGDLS and CDR2 is YYNGEE in the germline V gene. Trimming took 2 bases from V and 4 from J; bases not matched to a gene: 7. The CDR3 region is CASSVGLAGSTGELFF. As DNA, the CDR3 is TGTGCCAGCAGCGTCGGTCTAGCGGGTTCCACCGGGGAGCTGTTTTTT.

The rearrangement uses TRBV29-1 and TRBJ2-7, with 8 bases fitting TRBD2. J gave up 5 bases and V 2 bases, and 5 bases lay outside the gene matches. CDR3 size: 13 residues. The germline V gene has CDR1 SQVTM and CDR2 ANQGSEA. This CDR3 is CSVEWDGGDEQYF. As DNA, the CDR3 is TGCAGCGTTGAATGGGACGGGGGGGACGAGCAGTACTTC.

The rearrangement uses TRBV6-1 and TRBJ2-1, with TRBD2 as a possible D gene (5 bases). V dropped 3 bases and J dropped 6 bases, with 12 bases sitting between them. Germline lookup yields CDR1 MNHNS and CDR2 SASEGT. The CDR3 is 14 residues long. In nucleotides, the CDR3 is TGTGCCAGCAGTGAGACTTCGGGGATCAATGAGCAGTTCTTC. This codes for CASSETSGINEQFF.

This clone was seen only once. The chain employs TRBV4-3 and TRBJ1-5; no reliable D call. The CDR3 covers 15 residues. Trimming left V 0 bases short and J 0 bases short, with 6 bases between. CDR1 LGHNA and CDR2 YSLEER come from the germline V gene. CDR3 coding DNA: TGCGCCAGCAGCCAAGATCCGGCTAGCAATCAGCCCCAGCATTTT. This codes for CASSQDPASNQPQHF.

The chain is built from TRBV5-6 and TRBJ1-1; a possible D gene is TRBD1 (6 bases). This CDR3 is built from 12 residues. V was shortened by 6 bases and J by 5 bases, with 11 bases between the two germline ends. Per the germline V gene, CDR1 is SGHDT and CDR2 is YYEEEE. In DNA form, the CDR3 reads TGTGCCAGCATGGGGGGGCAAACTGAAGCTTTCTTT. Its translation: CASMGGQTEAFF. Filled out from reference TRBV5-6 and TRBJ1-1, the complete variable domain reads DAGVTQSPTHLIKTRGQQVTLRCSPKSGHDTVSWYQQALGQGPQFIFQYYEEEERQRGNFPDRFSGHQFPNYSSELNVNALLLGDSALYLCASMGGQTEAFFGQGTRLTVV.

This chain links TRBV5-4 with TRBJ2-7; a weak D match, TRBD1 (5 bases). Germline lookup yields CDR1 SGHNT and CDR2 YYREEE (reference sequence). The CDR3 sequence is 15 residues long. The V end lost 0 bases, the J end lost 2 bases, and 12 bases lay between the germline ends. The CDR3 region has the DNA TGTGCCAGCAGCTTGGGCAGGGATCAAACCTACGAGCAGTACTTC. Amino acid sequence: CASSLGRDQTYEQYF.

J is TRBJ1-6 and V is TRBV2; D is ambiguous. Germline lookup yields CDR1 SNHLY and CDR2 FYNNEI. The CDR3 spans 18 residues. V lost 6 bases and J lost 8, with 26 bases in between. CDR3 residues: CASSLLPSPPTDHSPLHF. CDR3 bases: TGTGCCAGCAGCCTCCTGCCATCCCCCCCGACGGACCATTCACCCCTCCACTTT.

This chain joins TRBV27 and TRBJ2-1; D gene uncertain. V was clipped by 4 bases and J by 0 bases, with 10 bases between them. Germline V CDR1 and CDR2: MNHEY, SMNVEV (reference sequence). CDR3 length equals 15 residues. The CDR3 here is CASSSSGRSYNEQFF. In nucleotides, the CDR3 is TGTGCCAGCAGTTCCTCAGGTCGCTCCTACAATGAGCAGTTCTTC.

V gene TRBV4-3 combines with J gene TRBJ2-1; 9 nucleotides match TRBD1. CDR1 LGHNA and CDR2 YSLEER come from the germline V gene. V was clipped by 5 bases and J by 2 bases; unmatched bases: 4. The CDR3 consists of 15 residues. CDR3 coding DNA: TGCGCCAGCAGCTCGGACAGGGGCACCTACAATGAGCAGTTCTTC. Amino acid sequence: CASSSDRGTYNEQFF.

The chain uses TRBV5-1 and TRBJ1-1; 9 nucleotides agree with TRBD1. This CDR3 is built from 16 residues. Germline CDR1 and CDR2: SGHRS and YFSETQ. J lost 0 bases, V lost 6 bases, and 9 bases had no gene match. DNA for the CDR3: TGCGCCAGCAAGTTAACAGGGGGCCACATGAACACTGAAGCTTTCTTT. The encoded protein is CASKLTGGHMNTEAFF. Combining the CDR3 with reference TRBV5-1 and TRBJ1-1 gives the whole variable domain KAGVTQTPRYLIKTRGQQVTLSCSPISGHRSVSWYQQTPGQGLQFLFEYFSETQRNKGNFPGRFSGRQFSNSRSEMNVSTLELGDSALYLCASKLTGGHMNTEAFFGQGTRLTVV.

The chain joins TRBV4-3 to TRBJ1-1; D unclear. The length of the CDR3 is 15 residues. Germline CDR1 is LGHNA and CDR2 is YSLEER. V was pared by 0 bases and J by 0 bases, with 8 bases between. CDR3 protein: CASSQDRNMNTEAFF. The CDR3 nucleotides read TGCGCCAGCAGCCAAGATCGAAACATGAACACTGAAGCTTTCTTT.